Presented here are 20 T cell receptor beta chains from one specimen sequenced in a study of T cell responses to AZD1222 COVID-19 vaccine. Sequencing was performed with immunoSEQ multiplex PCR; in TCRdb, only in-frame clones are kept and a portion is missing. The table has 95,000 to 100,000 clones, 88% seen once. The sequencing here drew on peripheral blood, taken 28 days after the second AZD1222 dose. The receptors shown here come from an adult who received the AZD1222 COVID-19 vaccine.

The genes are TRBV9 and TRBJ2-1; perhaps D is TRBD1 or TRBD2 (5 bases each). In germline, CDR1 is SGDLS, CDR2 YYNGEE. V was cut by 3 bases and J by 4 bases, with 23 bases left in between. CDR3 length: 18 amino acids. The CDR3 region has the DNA TGTGCCAGCAGCGCAGCCTTAATGGGGACCTCGCCATACAATGAGCAGTTCTTC. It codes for CASSAALMGTSPYNEQFF.

CDR3 sequence: CAISRTGRNTEAFF. The CDR3 DNA follows: TGTGCCATCAGCAGGACAGGGAGGAACACTGAAGCTTTCTTT. The J gene is TRBJ1-1, the V gene TRBV10-3, with 8 bases matching TRBD1. CDR3 size: 14 residues. The trim removed 6 bases at V and 1 base at J, leaving 4 bases unmatched. Germline CDR1 is ENHRY and CDR2 is SYGVKD.

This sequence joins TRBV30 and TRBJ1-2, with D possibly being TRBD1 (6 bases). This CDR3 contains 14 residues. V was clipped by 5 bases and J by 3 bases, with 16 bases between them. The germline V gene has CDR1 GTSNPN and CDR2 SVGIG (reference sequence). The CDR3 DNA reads TGTGCCTGGGCCCCGGGGGGCGAAGACTATGGCTACACCTTC. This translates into CAWAPGGEDYGYTF.

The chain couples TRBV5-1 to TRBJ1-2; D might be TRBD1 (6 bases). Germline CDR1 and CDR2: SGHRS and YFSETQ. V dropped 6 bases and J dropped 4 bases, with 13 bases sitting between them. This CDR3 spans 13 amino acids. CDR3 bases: TGCGCCAGCAACTCTGGGGGCGCCTATGGCTACACCTTC. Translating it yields CASNSGGAYGYTF. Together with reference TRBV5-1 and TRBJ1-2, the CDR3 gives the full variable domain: KAGVTQTPRYLIKTRGQQVTLSCSPISGHRSVSWYQQTPGQGLQFLFEYFSETQRNKGNFPGRFSGRQFSNSRSEMNVSTLELGDSALYLCASNSGGAYGYTFGSGTRLTVV.

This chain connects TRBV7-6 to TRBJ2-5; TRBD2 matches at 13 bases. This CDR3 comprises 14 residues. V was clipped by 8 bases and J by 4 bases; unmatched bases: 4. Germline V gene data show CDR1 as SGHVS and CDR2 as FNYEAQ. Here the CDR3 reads CASGLAGVAETQYF. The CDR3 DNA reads TGTGCCAGCGGACTAGCGGGAGTTGCAGAGACCCAGTACTTC.

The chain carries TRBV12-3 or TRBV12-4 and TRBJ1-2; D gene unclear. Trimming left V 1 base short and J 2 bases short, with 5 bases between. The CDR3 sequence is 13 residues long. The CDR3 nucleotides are TGTGCCAGCAGTTTAGTTATAAACTATGGCTACACCTTC. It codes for CASSLVINYGYTF.

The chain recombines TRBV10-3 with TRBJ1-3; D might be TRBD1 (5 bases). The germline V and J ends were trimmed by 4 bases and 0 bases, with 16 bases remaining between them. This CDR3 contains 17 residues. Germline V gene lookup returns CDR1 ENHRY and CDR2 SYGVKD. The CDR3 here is CAISGQMGTLSGNTIYF. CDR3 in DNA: TGTGCCATCAGTGGCCAGATGGGGACTCTCTCTGGAAACACCATATATTTT.

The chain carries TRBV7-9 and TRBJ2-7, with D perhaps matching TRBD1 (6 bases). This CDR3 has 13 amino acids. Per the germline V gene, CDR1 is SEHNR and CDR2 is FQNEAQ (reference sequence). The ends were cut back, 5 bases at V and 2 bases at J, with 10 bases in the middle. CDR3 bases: TGTGCCAGCAGCACTGGGGGCCCCTACGAGCAGTACTTC. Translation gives CASSTGGPYEQYF.

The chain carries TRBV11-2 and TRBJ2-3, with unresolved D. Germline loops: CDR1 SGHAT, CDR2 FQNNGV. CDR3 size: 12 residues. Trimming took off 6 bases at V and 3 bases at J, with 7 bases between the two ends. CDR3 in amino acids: CASRELTDTQYF. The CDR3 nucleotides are TGTGCCAGCAGAGAATTAACAGATACGCAGTATTTT. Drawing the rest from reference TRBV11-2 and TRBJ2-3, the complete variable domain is EAGVAQSPRYKIIEKRQSVAFWCNPISGHATLYWYQQILGQGPKLLIQFQNNGVVDDSQLPKDRFSAERLKGVDSTLKIQPAKLEDSAVYLCASRELTDTQYFGPGTRLTVL.

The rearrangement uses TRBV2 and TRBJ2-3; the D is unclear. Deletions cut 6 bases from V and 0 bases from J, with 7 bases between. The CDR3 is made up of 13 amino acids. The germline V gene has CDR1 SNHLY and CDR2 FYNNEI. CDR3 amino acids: CASRPGSTDTQYF. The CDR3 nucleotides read TGTGCCAGCAGACCCGGCAGCACAGATACGCAGTATTTT. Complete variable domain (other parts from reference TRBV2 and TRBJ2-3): EPEVTQTPSHQVTQMGQEVILRCVPISNHLYFYWYRQILGQKVEFLVSFYNNEISEKSEIFDDQFSVERPDGSNFTLKIRSTKLEDSAMYFCASRPGSTDTQYFGPGTRLTVL.

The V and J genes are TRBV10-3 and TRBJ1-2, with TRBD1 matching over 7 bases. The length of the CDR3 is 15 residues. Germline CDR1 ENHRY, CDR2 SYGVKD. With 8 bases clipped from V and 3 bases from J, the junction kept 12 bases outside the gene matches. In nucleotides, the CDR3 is TGTGCCATCGGGTCCGCTCAGGGGGTTGACTATGGCTACACCTTC. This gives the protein CAIGSAQGVDYGYTF.

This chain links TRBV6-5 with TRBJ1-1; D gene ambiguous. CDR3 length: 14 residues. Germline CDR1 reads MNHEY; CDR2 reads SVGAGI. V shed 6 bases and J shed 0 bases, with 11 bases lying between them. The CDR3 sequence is CASRDPNMNTEAFF. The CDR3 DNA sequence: TGTGCCAGCAGGGACCCTAACATGAACACTGAAGCTTTCTTT.

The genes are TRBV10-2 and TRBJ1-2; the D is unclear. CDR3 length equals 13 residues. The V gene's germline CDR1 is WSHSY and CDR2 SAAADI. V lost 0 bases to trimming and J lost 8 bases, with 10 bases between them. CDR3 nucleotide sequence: TGCGCCAGCAGTGAGTCGGTCATCGGCGGCTACACCTTC. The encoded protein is CASSESVIGGYTF.

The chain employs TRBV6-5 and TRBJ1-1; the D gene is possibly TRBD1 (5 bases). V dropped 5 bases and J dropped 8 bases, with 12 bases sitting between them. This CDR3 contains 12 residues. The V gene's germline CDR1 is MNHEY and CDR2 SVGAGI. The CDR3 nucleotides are TGTGCCAGCAGTATGGGGCTTGGGGAAGCTTTCTTT. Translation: CASSMGLGEAFF.

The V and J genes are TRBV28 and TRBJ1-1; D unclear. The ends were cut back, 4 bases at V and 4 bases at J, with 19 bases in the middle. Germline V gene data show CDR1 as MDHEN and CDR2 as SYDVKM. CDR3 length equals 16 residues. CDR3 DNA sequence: TGTGCCAGCAGTTCTACCTTTATGAGTCTGGGCACTGAAGCTTTCTTT. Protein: CASSSTFMSLGTEAFF.

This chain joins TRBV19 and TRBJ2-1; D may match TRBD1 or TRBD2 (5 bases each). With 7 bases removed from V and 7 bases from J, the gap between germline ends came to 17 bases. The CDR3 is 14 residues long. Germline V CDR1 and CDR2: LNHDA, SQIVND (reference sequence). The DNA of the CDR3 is TGTGCCAGTAAGGGGACGGGAAGGTTGAATGAGCAGTTCTTC. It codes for CASKGTGRLNEQFF. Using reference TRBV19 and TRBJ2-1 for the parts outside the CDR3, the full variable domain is DGGITQSPKYLFRKEGQNVTLSCEQNLNHDAMYWYRQDPGQGLRLIYYSQIVNDFQKGDIAEGYSVSREKKESFPLTVTSAQKNPTAFYLCASKGTGRLNEQFFGPGTRLTVL.

CDR3 in DNA: TGTGCCAGCTCACCTGGTGCCACCTACGAGCAGTACTTC. As protein: CASSPGATYEQYF. The chain employs TRBV18 and TRBJ2-7; D is uncertain. The CDR3 covers 13 residues. Trimming shortened V by 3 bases and J by 2 bases, and 8 bases separated the two germline ends. Germline CDR1 and CDR2: KGHSH and LQKENI.

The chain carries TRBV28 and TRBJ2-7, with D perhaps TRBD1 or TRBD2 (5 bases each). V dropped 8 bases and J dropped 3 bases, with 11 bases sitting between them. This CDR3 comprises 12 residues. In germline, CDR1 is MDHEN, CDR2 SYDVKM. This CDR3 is CASGASSYEQYF. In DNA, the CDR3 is TGTGCCAGCGGGGCTAGCAGCTACGAGCAGTACTTC.

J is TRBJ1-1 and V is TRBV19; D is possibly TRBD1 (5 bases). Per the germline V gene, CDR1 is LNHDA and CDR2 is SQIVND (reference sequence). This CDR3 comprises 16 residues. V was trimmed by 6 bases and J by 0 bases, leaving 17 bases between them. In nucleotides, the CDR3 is TGTGCCAGTAGGTCTTTTTGGGACGGACTGAACACTGAAGCTTTCTTT. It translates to CASRSFWDGLNTEAFF.

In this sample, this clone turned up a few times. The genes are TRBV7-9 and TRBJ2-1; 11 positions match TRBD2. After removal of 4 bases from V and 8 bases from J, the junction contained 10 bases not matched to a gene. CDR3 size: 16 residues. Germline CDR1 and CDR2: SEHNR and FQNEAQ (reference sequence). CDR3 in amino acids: CASSSTLAGVFYEQFF. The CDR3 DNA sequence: TGTGCCAGCAGCTCGACACTAGCGGGAGTTTTCTATGAGCAGTTCTTC.